This entry lists 18 T cell receptor beta chains sequenced from one sample in a study of blood T cell repertoires in COVID-19. TCRdb's table, derived via immunoSEQ multiplex PCR, lists solely in-frame clones and lacks some. This table has 150,000 to 200,000 clones, around 90% appearing once. Sequenced: PBMCs or T cells enriched from blood (not recorded which). Source of these receptors: a woman aged 18 to 35 who had recovered from COVID-19.

The V and J genes are TRBV28 and TRBJ2-7; D unclear. Germline CDR1 is MDHEN and CDR2 is SYDVKM. The CDR3 consists of 11 residues. V lost 3 bases, J lost 3 bases, and 3 bases lay in between. The CDR3 nucleotides read TGTGCCAGCAGTTTCGTCTACGAGCAGTACTTC. It yields the protein CASSFVYEQYF.

V gene TRBV5-1 combines with J gene TRBJ1-6; 10 positions agree with TRBD1. V lost 7 bases, J lost 0 bases, and 7 bases stayed unmatched. Germline lookup yields CDR1 SGHRS and CDR2 YFSETQ. The CDR3 consists of 17 residues. CDR3 nucleotide sequence: TGCGCCAGCTCCGGACAGGGGGTGAGCTCCTATAATTCACCCCTCCACTTT. This encodes CASSGQGVSSYNSPLHF.

The V gene is TRBV5-1, the J gene TRBJ1-6, with TRBD1 identical over 7 bases. Germline loops: CDR1 SGHRS, CDR2 YFSETQ. The CDR3 sequence is 14 residues long. The J segment lost 10 bases and the V segment lost 0 bases, leaving 4 bases of the junction unmatched. The CDR3 loop reads CASSLDRGGSPLHF. Here the CDR3 DNA reads TGCGCCAGCAGCTTGGACAGGGGCGGGTCACCCCTCCACTTT.

This clone was seen just once. This chain joins TRBV28 and TRBJ1-5; possibly TRBD1 for D (5 bases). Trimming took 7 bases from V and 0 from J, leaving 13 bases between them. This CDR3 spans 15 amino acids. Germline V gives CDR1 MDHEN, CDR2 SYDVKM. CDR3 in amino acids: CASIPRALSNQPQHF. For the CDR3, the DNA is TGTGCCAGCATTCCCAGGGCCCTTAGCAATCAGCCCCAGCATTTT.

This clone was picked up many times. At the DNA level, this CDR3 is encoded by other sequences in the same sample as well. V usage is TRBV6-1 and J usage is TRBJ1-5, with TRBD1 matching 10 bases. The CDR3 covers 15 residues. V shed 1 base, J shed 5 bases, and the junction held 2 bases outside the gene matches. From germline, CDR1 is MNHNS and CDR2 SASEGT. CDR3 sequence reads: CASSEETGGYQPQHF. The DNA of the CDR3 is TGTGCCAGCAGTGAAGAGACAGGGGGCTATCAGCCCCAGCATTTT.

The chain carries TRBV3-1 (or the pseudogene TRBV3-2) and TRBJ2-7, with a tentative D call TRBD2 (6 bases). In germline, CDR1 is LGHDT, CDR2 YNNKEL (reference sequence). This CDR3 region has 17 residues. The V gene lost 0 bases and the J gene lost 0 bases, with 15 bases spanning the gap. The CDR3 reads CASSQDATSLSSYEQYF. The CDR3 coding sequence is TGTGCCAGCAGCCAAGACGCTACTAGCTTAAGCTCCTACGAGCAGTACTTC.

The rearrangement links TRBV10-2 to TRBJ1-1; D ambiguous. Germline V gene sequence: CDR1 WSHSY, CDR2 SAAADI. The CDR3 length is 13 residues. Trimming took off 2 bases at V and 4 bases at J, with 8 bases between the two ends. CDR3 sequence: CASSETRGTEAFF. In nucleotides, the CDR3 is TGCGCCAGCAGTGAGACTCGGGGCACTGAAGCTTTCTTT.

J is TRBJ1-6 and V is TRBV10-1, with 7 positions matching TRBD1. This CDR3 has 15 amino acids. With V trimmed by 0 bases and J by 9 bases, 5 bases remained unmatched. CDR1 WNHNN and CDR2 SYGVQD come from the germline V gene (reference sequence). CDR3 in amino acids: CASSESRTGPSPLHF. CDR3 DNA: TGCGCCAGCAGTGAGTCAAGGACAGGACCTTCACCCCTCCACTTT.

The chain has TRBV30 and TRBJ2-3, with D possibly being TRBD1 (6 bases). This CDR3 has 16 amino acids. CDR1 and CDR2 from the germline V gene are GTSNPN and SVGIG (reference sequence). Trimming removed 8 bases at V and 0 bases at J, with 21 bases between. CDR3 in DNA: TGTGCCCTGGTGGGTAGGGGACATACAAGCACAGATACGCAGTATTTT. Its protein is CALVGRGHTSTDTQYF.

The rearrangement uses TRBV5-4 and TRBJ1-1, with D hard to call. Trimming cost V 4 bases and J 2 bases, with 12 bases left between them. CDR1 and CDR2 (germline): SGHNT, YYREEE (reference sequence). CDR3 length equals 14 residues. The CDR3 DNA reads as TGTGCCAGCAGCGTCACGGGGTTCAACACTGAAGCTTTCTTT. This sequence encodes CASSVTGFNTEAFF.

The sample holds a few counts of this clone. This rearrangement joins TRBV19 to TRBJ1-3, with TRBD1 matching 10 bases. The V gene end was trimmed by 5 bases and the J gene end by 3 bases; junction bases not matched to a gene: 4. CDR3 length equals 15 residues. Germline V gives CDR1 LNHDA, CDR2 SQIVND (reference sequence). The CDR3 DNA is TGTGCCAGTAGTTCGACAGGGGGCGATGGAAACACCATATATTTT. Translated, it gives CASSSTGGDGNTIYF. The variable domain in full, completed from reference TRBV19 and TRBJ1-3, reads DGGITQSPKYLFRKEGQNVTLSCEQNLNHDAMYWYRQDPGQGLRLIYYSQIVNDFQKGDIAEGYSVSREKKESFPLTVTSAQKNPTAFYLCASSSTGGDGNTIYFGEGSWLTVV.

This chain uses TRBV10-1 with TRBJ2-2, with 8 bases aligning to TRBD1. The CDR3 has 14 residues. The V gene end was trimmed by 3 bases and the J gene end by 5 bases; junction bases not matched to a gene: 2. Per germline, CDR1 WNHNN and CDR2 SYGVQD (reference sequence). The CDR3 loop is CASSDRGLTGELFF. The CDR3, as DNA: TGCGCCAGCAGTGACAGGGGGCTTACCGGGGAGCTGTTTTTT.

Notes on this clone: Mismatch with germline at one junction end may stem from a read error. This chain links TRBV20-1 with TRBJ1-1, with 7 positions matching TRBD1. There are 10 residues in the CDR3. CDR1 and CDR2 (germline): DFQATT, SNEGSKA (reference sequence). CDR3 DNA sequence: TGCAGTGCGGGGCAGGGGGAACACCACTTT. Translation: CSAGQGEHHF.

This chain links TRBV5-1 with TRBJ1-6, with D tentatively TRBD1 (5 bases). Germline V lookup: CDR1 SGHRS, CDR2 YFSETQ. V lost 4 bases to trimming and J lost 3 bases, with 11 bases between them. CDR3 size: 15 residues. The CDR3 sequence is CASSPGGYYNSPLHF. The CDR3 DNA sequence: TGCGCCAGCAGCCCGGGGGGGTACTATAATTCACCCCTCCACTTT.

The CDR3 protein is CASTNHGALYGYTF. DNA of the CDR3: TGTGCCAGTACCAACCACGGTGCGCTATATGGCTACACCTTC. This chain connects TRBV19 to TRBJ1-2; D not resolved. CDR3 length: 14 amino acids. Deletions cut 7 bases from V and 5 bases from J, with 17 bases between. Germline V CDR1 and CDR2: LNHDA, SQIVND (reference sequence).

The V and J genes are TRBV11-1 and TRBJ2-1; 9 nucleotides line up with TRBD2. Germline CDR1 reads SGHAT; CDR2 reads FQDESV (reference sequence). The CDR3 runs 15 residues. Trimming took 1 base from V and 7 from J; bases not matched to a gene: 5. The CDR3 reads CASSLGLAGINEQFF. For the CDR3, the DNA is TGTGCCAGCAGCTTAGGGCTAGCGGGGATAAATGAGCAGTTCTTC.

This clone was seen a single time. The chain carries TRBV18 and TRBJ1-2; weak D call: TRBD1 (5 bases). Trimming removed 0 bases from V and 3 bases from J, with 14 bases in between. In germline, CDR1 is KGHSH, CDR2 LQKENI. The CDR3 covers 16 residues. Here the CDR3 reads CASSPPNVDRDYGYTF. The CDR3 bases are TGTGCCAGCTCACCACCTAATGTCGACAGAGACTATGGCTACACCTTC.

This chain joins TRBV6-1 and TRBJ1-1; weak D call: TRBD1 (6 bases). Trimming cost V 3 bases and J 5 bases, with 13 bases left between them. The CDR3 is made up of 14 amino acids. The germline V gene encodes CDR1 MNHNS and CDR2 SASEGT. In DNA, the CDR3 is TGTGCCAGCAGTGAGGGGGGGGCGCGAACTGAAGCTTTCTTT. This translates into CASSEGGARTEAFF.